These 8 T cell receptor beta chains came from one sample sequenced in a study of CD4+ T cells in melanoma. Produced via immunoSEQ multiplex PCR; TCRdb's table is partial and in-frame only. The sample shows about 140,000 clones, about nine tenths of them seen only once. The receptor source for this set is a human donor with melanoma.

The CDR3 sequence is CASSPSGGPTEAFF. In DNA form, the CDR3 reads TGCGCCAGCAGCCCATCAGGGGGACCCACTGAAGCTTTCTTT. The V call is TRBV5-1, the J call TRBJ1-1; TRBD1 aligns across 7 bases. The germline CDR1 and CDR2 sequences are SGHRS and YFSETQ. The CDR3 extends over 14 amino acids. V shed 4 bases and J 4 bases; nucleotides not matched to a gene: 7.

The chain links TRBV7-8 to TRBJ1-4, with D maybe TRBD1 (6 bases). Germline CDR1 SGHVS, CDR2 FQNEAQ. The V end was cut by 5 bases, the J end by 8 bases, with 12 bases between. The CDR3 is 13 amino acids. CDR3 nucleotide sequence: TGTGCCAGCAGCCCAAACAGGGAGGAAAAACTGTTTTTT. Protein product: CASSPNREEKLFF.

This sequence joins TRBV5-1 and TRBJ2-7, with D maybe TRBD1 (6 bases). CDR3 size: 14 residues. Trimming stripped 3 bases from V and 2 bases from J, with 12 bases between. CDR1 and CDR2 (germline): SGHRS, YFSETQ. This CDR3 reads CASSSPTGTYEQYF. As DNA, the CDR3 is TGCGCCAGCAGCTCCCCGACAGGAACCTACGAGCAGTACTTC.

The rearrangement joins TRBV11-2 to TRBJ2-7; TRBD1 matches 12 bases. This CDR3 spans 15 amino acids. Germline V gene lookup returns CDR1 SGHAT and CDR2 FQNNGV. V was pared by 4 bases and J by 3 bases, with 4 bases of the junction left unmatched. The CDR3 bases are TGTGCCAGCAGCTCAAGGGACAGGGGGCTCTACGAGCAGTACTTC. As protein: CASSSRDRGLYEQYF.

The rearrangement uses TRBV25-1 and TRBJ1-6, with D possibly TRBD1 on 6 matching bases. CDR1 MGHDK and CDR2 SYGVNS come from the germline V gene. The CDR3 extends over 14 amino acids. Trimming shortened V by 5 bases and J by 7 bases, and 12 bases separated the two germline ends. The CDR3 region is CASSPQGRNSPLHF. The CDR3 DNA reads as TGTGCCAGCAGTCCACAGGGTCGGAATTCACCCCTCCACTTT.

The chain is built from TRBV6-5 and TRBJ2-5, with TRBD2 matching 9 bases. CDR3 length equals 15 residues. The ends lost 0 bases at V and 7 bases at J; junction bases unmatched: 6. Germline values: CDR1 MNHEY, CDR2 SVGAGI. The CDR3 is CASSYSLSGGGTQYF. CDR3 bases: TGTGCCAGCAGTTACTCGCTTAGCGGGGGAGGGACCCAGTACTTC.

The CDR3 DNA follows: TGTGCCATCAGTGCCGACGATCGTCAGCCCCAGCATTTT. It encodes CAISADDRQPQHF. The chain couples TRBV10-3 to TRBJ1-5, with D uncertain. From germline, CDR1 is ENHRY and CDR2 SYGVKD. V lost 4 bases, J lost 6 bases, and 10 bases lay in between. CDR3 size: 13 residues.

The CDR3 nucleotides read TGTGCCAGCAGTCTAGGGGGGGCTGGCCAGCCCCAGCATTTT. It yields the protein CASSLGGAGQPQHF. V and J are TRBV28 and TRBJ1-5, with a tentative D call TRBD1 (6 bases). Germline assignment: CDR1 MDHEN and CDR2 SYDVKM. The V gene lost 5 bases and the J gene lost 7 bases, with 15 bases spanning the gap. This CDR3 is built from 14 residues. Based on the CDR3 plus reference TRBV28 and TRBJ1-5, the full variable domain is DVKVTQSSRYLVKRTGEKVFLECVQDMDHENMFWYRQDPGLGLRLIYFSYDVKMKEKGDIPEGYSVSREKKERFSLILESASTNQTSMYLCASSLGGAGQPQHFGDGTRLSIL.